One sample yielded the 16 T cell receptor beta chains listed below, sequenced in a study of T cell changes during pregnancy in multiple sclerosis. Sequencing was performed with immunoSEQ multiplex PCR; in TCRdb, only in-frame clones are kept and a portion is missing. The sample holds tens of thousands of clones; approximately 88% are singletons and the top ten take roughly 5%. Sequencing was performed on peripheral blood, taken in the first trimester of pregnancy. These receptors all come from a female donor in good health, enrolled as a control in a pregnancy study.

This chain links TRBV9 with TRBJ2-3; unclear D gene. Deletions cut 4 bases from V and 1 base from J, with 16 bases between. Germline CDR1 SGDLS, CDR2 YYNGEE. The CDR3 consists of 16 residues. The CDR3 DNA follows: TGTGCCAGCAGCTCCGCGCCCCGAAGAGGCACAGATACGCAGTATTTT. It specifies CASSSAPRRGTDTQYF.

CDR3 sequence (DNA): TGTGCCAGCAGCTTATCTCAGGGAACCTACAATGAGCAGTTCTTC. Encoded protein: CASSLSQGTYNEQFF. This sequence joins TRBV11-3 and TRBJ2-1; possible D gene TRBD1, 5 bases. CDR1 and CDR2 from the germline V gene are SGHNT and YENEEA. The CDR3 spans 15 residues. V lost 2 bases, J lost 2 bases, and 10 bases lay in between.

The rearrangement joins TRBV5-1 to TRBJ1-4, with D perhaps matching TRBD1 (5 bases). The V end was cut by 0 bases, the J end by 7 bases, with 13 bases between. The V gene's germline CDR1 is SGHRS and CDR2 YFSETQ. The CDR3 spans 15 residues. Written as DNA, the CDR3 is TGCGCCAGCAGCTTGGCCCTGGGGGGGACTGAAAAACTGTTTTTT. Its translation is CASSLALGGTEKLFF.

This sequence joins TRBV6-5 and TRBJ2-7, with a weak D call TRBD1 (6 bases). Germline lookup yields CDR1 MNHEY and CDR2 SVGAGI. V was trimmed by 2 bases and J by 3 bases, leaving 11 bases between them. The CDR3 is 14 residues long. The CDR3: CASSYLGTSYEQYF. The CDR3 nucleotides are TGTGCCAGCAGTTACCTTGGGACAAGCTACGAGCAGTACTTC.

The CDR3 coding sequence is TGCGCCAGCAGCTTACTAGGACAGGGCATGAACACTGAAGCTTTCTTT. It encodes CASSLLGQGMNTEAFF. This rearrangement joins TRBV5-1 to TRBJ1-1; TRBD1 aligns across 8 bases. CDR1 is SGHRS and CDR2 is YFSETQ in the germline V gene. Trimming cost V 2 bases and J 0 bases; bases outside gene matches: 6. CDR3 length: 16 residues.

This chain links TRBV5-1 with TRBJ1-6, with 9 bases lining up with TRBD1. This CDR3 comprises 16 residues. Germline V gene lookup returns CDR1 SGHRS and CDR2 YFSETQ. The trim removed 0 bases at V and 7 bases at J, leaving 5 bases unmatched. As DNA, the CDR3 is TGCGCCAGCAGCTTGGCAGGGGACAGGGAGAATTCACCCCTCCACTTT. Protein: CASSLAGDRENSPLHF.

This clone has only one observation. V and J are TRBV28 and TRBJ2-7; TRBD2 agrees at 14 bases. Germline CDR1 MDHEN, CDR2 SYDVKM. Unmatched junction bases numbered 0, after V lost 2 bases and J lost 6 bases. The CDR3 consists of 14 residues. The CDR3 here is CASSLGTSGSEQYF. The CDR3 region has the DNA TGTGCCAGCAGTTTAGGGACTAGCGGGAGCGAGCAGTACTTC. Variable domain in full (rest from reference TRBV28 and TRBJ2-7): DVKVTQSSRYLVKRTGEKVFLECVQDMDHENMFWYRQDPGLGLRLIYFSYDVKMKEKGDIPEGYSVSREKKERFSLILESASTNQTSMYLCASSLGTSGSEQYFGPGTRLTVT.

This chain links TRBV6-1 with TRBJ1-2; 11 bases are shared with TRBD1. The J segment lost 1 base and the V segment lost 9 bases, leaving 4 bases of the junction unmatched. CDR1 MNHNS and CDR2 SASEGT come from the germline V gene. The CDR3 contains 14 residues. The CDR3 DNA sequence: TGTGCCAGTGGGACAGGGGGACATAACTATGGCTACACCTTC. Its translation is CASGTGGHNYGYTF.

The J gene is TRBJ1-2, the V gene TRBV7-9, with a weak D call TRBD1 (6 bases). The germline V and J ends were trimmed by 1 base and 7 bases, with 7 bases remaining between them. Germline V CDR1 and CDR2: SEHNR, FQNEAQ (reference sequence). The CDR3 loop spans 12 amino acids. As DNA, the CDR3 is TGTGCCAGCAGCTTAGAAGGGGGTGGCTACACCTTC. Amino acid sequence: CASSLEGGGYTF.

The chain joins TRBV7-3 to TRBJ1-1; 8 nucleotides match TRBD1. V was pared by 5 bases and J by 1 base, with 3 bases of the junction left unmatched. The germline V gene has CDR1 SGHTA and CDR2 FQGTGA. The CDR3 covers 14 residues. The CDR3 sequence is CASSPTGGNTEAFF. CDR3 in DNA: TGTGCCAGCAGCCCCACAGGGGGGAACACTGAAGCTTTCTTT.

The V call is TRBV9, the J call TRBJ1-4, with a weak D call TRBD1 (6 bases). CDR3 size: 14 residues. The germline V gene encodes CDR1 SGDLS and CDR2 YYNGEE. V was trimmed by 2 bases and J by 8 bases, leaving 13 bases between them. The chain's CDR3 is CASSVPGTSEKLFF. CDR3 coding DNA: TGTGCCAGCAGCGTCCCCGGGACATCAGAAAAACTGTTTTTT.

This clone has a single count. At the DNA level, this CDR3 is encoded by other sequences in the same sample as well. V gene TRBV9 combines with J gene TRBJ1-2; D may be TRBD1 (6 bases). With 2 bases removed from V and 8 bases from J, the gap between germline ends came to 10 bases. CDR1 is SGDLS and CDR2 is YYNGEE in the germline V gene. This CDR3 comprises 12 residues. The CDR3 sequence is CASSVRGYGYTF. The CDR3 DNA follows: TGTGCCAGCAGCGTCAGGGGCTACGGCTACACCTTC.

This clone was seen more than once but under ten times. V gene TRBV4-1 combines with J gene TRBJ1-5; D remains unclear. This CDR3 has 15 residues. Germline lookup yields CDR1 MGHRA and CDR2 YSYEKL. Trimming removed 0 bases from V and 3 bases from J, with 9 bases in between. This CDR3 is CASSQEYQVNQPQHF. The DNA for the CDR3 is TGCGCCAGCAGCCAAGAGTACCAGGTCAATCAGCCCCAGCATTTT.

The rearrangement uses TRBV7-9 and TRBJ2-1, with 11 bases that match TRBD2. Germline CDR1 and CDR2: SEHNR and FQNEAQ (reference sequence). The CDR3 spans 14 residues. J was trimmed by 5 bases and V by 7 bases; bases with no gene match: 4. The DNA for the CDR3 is TGTGCCAGCACACCGGGACTAGCGGACAATGAGCAGTTCTTC. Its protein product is CASTPGLADNEQFF.

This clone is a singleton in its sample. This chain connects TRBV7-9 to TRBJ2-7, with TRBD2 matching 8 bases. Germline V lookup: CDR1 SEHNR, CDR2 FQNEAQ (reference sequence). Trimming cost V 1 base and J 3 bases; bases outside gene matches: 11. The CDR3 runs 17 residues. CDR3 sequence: CASSLGGVSGIFYEQYF. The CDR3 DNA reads TGTGCCAGCAGCTTAGGGGGGGTTAGCGGGATATTCTACGAGCAGTACTTC.

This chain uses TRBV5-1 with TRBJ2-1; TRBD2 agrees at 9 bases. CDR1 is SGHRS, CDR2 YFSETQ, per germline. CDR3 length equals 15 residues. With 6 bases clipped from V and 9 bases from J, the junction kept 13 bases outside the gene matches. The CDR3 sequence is CASTIGAGGLGEQFF. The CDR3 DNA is TGCGCCAGCACCATTGGGGCGGGGGGGCTTGGTGAGCAGTTCTTC.